This T cell receptor beta chain was found in a study of cytomegalovirus exposure and HLA in healthy donors. The CDR3 is made up of 14 amino acids. CDR1 and CDR2 (germline): MNHEY, SVGAGI. The PCR contained 60 Vbeta and 13 Jbeta primers. Method: immunoSEQ multiplex PCR; TCRdb's copy keeps in-frame clones and lacks some. The data contain about 130,000 clones, over 75% of them singletons. Note on this clone: The same CDR3 also results from other DNA sequences found in this sample.

Sequencing was performed on PBMCs. The TCR sequence derives from a young man in good health. The chain combines TRBV6-5 with TRBJ1-1; D is ambiguous. The DNA of the CDR3 is TGTGCGGATATCCGGGAGGACGGCAACCCTGAAGCTTTCTTT. Protein: CADIREDGNPEAFF.